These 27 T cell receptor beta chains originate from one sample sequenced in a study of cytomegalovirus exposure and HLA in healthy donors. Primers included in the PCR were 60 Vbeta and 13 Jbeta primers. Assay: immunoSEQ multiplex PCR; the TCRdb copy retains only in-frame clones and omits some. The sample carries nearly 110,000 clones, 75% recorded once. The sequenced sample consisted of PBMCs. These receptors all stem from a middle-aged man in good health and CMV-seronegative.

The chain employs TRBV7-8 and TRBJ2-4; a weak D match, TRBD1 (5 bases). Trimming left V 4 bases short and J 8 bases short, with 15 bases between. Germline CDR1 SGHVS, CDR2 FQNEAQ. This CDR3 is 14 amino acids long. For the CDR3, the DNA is TGTGCCAGCAGCTCTGCACAGGTTATGGACATTCAGTACTTC. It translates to CASSSAQVMDIQYF.

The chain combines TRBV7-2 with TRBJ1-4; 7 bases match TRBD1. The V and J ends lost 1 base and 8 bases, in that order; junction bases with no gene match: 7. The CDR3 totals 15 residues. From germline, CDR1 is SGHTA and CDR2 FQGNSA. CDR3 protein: CASSLVTGAREKLFF. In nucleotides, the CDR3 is TGTGCCAGCAGCTTAGTCACAGGGGCTAGGGAAAAACTGTTTTTT.

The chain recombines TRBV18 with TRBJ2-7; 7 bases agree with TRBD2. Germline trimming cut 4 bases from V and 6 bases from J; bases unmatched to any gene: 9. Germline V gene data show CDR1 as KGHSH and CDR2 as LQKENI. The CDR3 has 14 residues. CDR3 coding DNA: TGTGCCAGCTCACGAACGACTAGCCCTGGCGAGCAGTACTTC. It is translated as CASSRTTSPGEQYF. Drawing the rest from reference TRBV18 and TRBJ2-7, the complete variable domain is NAGVMQNPRHLVRRRGQEARLRCSPMKGHSHVYWYRQLPEEGLKFMVYLQKENIIDESGMPKERFSAEFPKEGPSILRIQQVVRGDSAAYFCASSRTTSPGEQYFGPGTRLTVT.

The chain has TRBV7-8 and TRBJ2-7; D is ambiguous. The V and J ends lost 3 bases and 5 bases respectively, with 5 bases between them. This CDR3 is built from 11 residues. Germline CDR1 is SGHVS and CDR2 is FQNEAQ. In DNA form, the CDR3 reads TGTGCCAGCAGCTTGCGCGACGAGCAGTACTTC. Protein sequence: CASSLRDEQYF.

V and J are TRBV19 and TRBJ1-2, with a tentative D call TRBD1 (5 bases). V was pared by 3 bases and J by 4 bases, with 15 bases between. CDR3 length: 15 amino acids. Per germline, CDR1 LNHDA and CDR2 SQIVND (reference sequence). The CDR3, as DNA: TGTGCCAGTAGTATCAGGGCAGGGAATCTCTATGGCTACACCTTC. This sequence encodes CASSIRAGNLYGYTF.

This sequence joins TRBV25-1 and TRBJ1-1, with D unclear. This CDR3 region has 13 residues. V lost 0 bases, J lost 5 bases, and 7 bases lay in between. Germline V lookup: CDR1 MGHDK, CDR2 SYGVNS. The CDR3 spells CASSEYDSTEAFF. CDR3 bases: TGTGCCAGCAGTGAATATGATAGTACTGAAGCTTTCTTT. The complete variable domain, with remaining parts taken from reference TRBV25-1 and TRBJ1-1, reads EADIYQTPRYLVIGTGKKITLECSQTMGHDKMYWYQQDPGMELHLIHYSYGVNSTEKGDLSSESTVSRIRTEHFPLTLESARPSHTSQYLCASSEYDSTEAFFGQGTRLTVV.

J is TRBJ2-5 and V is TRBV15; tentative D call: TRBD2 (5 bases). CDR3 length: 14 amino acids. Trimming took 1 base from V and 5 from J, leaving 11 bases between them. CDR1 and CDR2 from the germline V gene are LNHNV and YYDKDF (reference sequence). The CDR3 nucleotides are TGTGCCACCAGCAGAGGCCGGGGAATGGAGACCCAGTACTTC. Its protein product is CATSRGRGMETQYF.

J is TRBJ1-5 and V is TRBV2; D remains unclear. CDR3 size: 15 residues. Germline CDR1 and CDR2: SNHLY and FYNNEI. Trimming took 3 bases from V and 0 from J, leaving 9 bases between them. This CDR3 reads CASSEQQISNQPQHF. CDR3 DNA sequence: TGTGCCAGCAGTGAGCAACAGATTAGCAATCAGCCCCAGCATTTT.

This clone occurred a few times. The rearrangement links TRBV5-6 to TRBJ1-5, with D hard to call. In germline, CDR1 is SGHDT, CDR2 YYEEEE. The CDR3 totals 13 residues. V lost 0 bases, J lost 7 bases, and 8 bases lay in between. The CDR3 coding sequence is TGTGCCAGCAGCTTGGGCCGGGAACAGCCCCAGCATTTT. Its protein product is CASSLGREQPQHF.

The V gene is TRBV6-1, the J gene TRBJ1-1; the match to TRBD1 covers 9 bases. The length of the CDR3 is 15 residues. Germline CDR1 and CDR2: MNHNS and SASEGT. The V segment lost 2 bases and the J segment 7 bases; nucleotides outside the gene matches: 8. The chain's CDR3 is CASSERQGGYGEAFF. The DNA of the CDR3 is TGTGCCAGCAGTGAACGACAGGGGGGGTACGGTGAAGCTTTCTTT.

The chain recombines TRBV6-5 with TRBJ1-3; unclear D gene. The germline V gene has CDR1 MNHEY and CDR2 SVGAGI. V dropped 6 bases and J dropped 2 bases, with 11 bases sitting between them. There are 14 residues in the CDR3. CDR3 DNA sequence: TGTGCCAGCAGCCCGTGGGAGGCTGGAAACACCATATATTTT. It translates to CASSPWEAGNTIYF.

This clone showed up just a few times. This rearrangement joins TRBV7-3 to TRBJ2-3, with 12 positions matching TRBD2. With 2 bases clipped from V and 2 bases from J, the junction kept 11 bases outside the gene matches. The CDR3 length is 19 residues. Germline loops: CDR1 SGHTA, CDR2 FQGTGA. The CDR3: CASSLWGPSGGDPTDTQYF. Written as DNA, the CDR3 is TGTGCCAGCAGCTTATGGGGTCCTAGCGGGGGGGACCCCACAGATACGCAGTATTTT.

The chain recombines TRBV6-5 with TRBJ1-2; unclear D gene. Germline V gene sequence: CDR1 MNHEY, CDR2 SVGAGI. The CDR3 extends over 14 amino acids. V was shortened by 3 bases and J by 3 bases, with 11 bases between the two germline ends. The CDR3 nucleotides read TGTGCCAGCAGTTATTCAGGCCAGGACTATGGCTACACCTTC. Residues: CASSYSGQDYGYTF.

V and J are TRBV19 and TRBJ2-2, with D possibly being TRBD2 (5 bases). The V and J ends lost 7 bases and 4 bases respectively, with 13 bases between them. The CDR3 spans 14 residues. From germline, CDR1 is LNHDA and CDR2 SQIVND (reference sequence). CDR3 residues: CASTDFVPTGELFF. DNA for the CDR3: TGTGCCAGTACGGACTTCGTCCCCACCGGGGAGCTGTTTTTT.

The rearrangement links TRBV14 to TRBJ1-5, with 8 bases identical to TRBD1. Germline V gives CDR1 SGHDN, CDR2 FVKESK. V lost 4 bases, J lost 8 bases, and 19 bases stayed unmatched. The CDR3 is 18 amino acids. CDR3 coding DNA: TGTGCCAGCAGCCCATTTTTGTTTAGGACAGGGTCTCTGGAGCCCCAGCATTTT. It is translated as CASSPFLFRTGSLEPQHF.

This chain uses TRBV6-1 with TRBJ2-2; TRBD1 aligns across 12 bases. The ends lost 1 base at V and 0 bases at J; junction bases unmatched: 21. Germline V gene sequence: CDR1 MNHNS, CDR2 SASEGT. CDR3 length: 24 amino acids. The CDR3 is CASSEVVIRPGQGAYRANTGELFF. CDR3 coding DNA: TGTGCCAGCAGTGAAGTTGTTATTCGACCGGGACAGGGGGCATATCGGGCGAACACCGGGGAGCTGTTTTTT.

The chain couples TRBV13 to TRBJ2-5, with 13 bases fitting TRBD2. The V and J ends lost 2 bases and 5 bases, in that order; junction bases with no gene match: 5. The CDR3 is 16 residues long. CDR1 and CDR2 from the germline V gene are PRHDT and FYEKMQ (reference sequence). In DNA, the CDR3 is TGTGCCAGCAGCTTAAGGACTAGCGGGGGACAGGAGACCCAGTACTTC. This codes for CASSLRTSGGQETQYF.

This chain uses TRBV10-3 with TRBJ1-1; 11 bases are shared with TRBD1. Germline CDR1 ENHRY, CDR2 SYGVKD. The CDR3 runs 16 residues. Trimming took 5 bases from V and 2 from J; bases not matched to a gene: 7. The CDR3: CAISPGTGGGNTEAFF. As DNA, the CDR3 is TGTGCCATCAGTCCCGGGACAGGGGGTGGAAACACTGAAGCTTTCTTT.

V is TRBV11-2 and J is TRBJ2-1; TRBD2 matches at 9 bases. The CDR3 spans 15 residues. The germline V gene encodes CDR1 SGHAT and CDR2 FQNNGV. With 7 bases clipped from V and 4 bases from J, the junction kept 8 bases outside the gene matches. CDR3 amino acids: CASIGETSGYNEQFF. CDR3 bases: TGTGCCAGCATCGGTGAGACTAGCGGTTACAATGAGCAGTTCTTC.

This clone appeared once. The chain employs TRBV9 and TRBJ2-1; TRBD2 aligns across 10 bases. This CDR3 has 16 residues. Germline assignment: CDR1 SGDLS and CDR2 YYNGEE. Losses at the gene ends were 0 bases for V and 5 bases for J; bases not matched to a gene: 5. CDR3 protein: CASSVASGGADNEQFF. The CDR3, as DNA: TGTGCCAGCAGCGTAGCTAGCGGGGGCGCTGACAATGAGCAGTTCTTC.

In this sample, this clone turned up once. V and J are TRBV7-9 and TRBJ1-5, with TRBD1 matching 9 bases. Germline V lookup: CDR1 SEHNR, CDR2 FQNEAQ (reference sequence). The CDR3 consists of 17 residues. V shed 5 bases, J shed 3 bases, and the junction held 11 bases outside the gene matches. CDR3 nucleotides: TGTGCCAGCAGCCGCGGGGATGGGACAGGGTACAATCAGCCCCAGCATTTT. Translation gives CASSRGDGTGYNQPQHF.

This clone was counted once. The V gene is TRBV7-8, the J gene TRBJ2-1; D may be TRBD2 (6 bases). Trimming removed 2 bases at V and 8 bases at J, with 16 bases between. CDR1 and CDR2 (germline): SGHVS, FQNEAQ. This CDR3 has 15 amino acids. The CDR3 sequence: CASSLRRLEGYEQFF. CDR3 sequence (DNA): TGTGCCAGCAGCTTAAGGCGGTTGGAGGGGTATGAGCAGTTCTTC.

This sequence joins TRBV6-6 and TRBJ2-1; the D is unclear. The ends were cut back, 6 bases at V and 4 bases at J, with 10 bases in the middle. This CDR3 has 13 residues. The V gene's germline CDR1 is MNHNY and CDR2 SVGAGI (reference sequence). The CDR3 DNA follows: TGTGCCAGCAGCCCGACACTTTACAATGAGCAGTTCTTC. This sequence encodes CASSPTLYNEQFF.

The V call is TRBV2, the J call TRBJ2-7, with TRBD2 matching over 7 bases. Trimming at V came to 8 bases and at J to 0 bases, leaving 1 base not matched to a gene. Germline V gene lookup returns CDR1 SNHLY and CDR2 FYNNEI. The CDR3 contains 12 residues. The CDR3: CASRGDSYEQYF. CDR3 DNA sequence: TGTGCCAGCCGGGGGGACTCCTACGAGCAGTACTTC.

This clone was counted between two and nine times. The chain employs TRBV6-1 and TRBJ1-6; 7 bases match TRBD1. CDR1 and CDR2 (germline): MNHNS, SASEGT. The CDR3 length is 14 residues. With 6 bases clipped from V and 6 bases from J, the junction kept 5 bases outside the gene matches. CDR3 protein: CASSQQGFNSPLHF. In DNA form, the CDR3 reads TGTGCCAGCAGCCAACAGGGGTTTAATTCACCCCTCCACTTT.

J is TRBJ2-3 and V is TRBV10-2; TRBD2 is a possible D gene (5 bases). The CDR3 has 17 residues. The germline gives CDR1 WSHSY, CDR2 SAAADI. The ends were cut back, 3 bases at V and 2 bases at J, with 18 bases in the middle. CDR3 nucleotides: TGCGCCAGCAGTGACCCCGCTGCGGGCGAACTCACAGATACGCAGTATTTT. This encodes CASSDPAAGELTDTQYF.

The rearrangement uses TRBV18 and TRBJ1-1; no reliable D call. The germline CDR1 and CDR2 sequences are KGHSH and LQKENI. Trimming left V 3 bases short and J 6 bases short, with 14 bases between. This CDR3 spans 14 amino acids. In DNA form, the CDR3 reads TGTGCCAGCTCACCTTCCGGAGTCGGTGCTGAAGCTTTCTTT. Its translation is CASSPSGVGAEAFF.